The source of this TCR beta chain is a study of T cell repertoires and HLA-DP antigens. To note about this clone: Its antigen is currently unknown.

Each pre-culture CD4+ sample aimed for 200,000 to 250,000 T cell genomes at deep resolution. The method was immunoSEQ multiplex PCR; TCRdb's version includes in-frame clones alone and lacks a portion of them. This table holds around 100,000 clones, 90% to 95% found once. The germline CDR1 and CDR2 sequences are MNHEY and SVGAGI. The ends were cut back, 6 bases at V and 0 bases at J, with 10 bases in the middle. The length of the CDR3 is 14 residues. Material: CD4+ T cells from PBMCs. The V and J genes are TRBV6-5 and TRBJ2-3; D might be TRBD2 (6 bases). The sequence was obtained from a woman younger than 30 in good health and CMV-seronegative. CDR3: CASSLAGSTDTQYF. For the CDR3, the DNA is TGTGCCAGCAGCCTGGCGGGGAGCACAGATACGCAGTATTTT.